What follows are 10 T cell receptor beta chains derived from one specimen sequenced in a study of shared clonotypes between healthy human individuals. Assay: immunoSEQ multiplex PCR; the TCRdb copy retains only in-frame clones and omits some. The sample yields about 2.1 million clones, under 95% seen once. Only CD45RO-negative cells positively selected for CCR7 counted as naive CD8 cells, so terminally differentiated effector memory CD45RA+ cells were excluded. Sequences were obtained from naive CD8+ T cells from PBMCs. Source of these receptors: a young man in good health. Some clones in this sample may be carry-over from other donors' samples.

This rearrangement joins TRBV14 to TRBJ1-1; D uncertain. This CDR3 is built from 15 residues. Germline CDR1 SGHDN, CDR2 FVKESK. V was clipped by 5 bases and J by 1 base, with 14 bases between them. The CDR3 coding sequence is TGTGCCAGCAGCAGTCCCCGGGTTCCGAACACTGAAGCTTTCTTT. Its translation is CASSSPRVPNTEAFF.

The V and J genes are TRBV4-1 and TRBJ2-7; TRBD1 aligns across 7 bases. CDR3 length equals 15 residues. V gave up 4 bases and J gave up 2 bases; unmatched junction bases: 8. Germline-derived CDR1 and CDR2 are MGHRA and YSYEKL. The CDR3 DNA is TGCGCCAGCAGCCGGGGGACAGACACTACCTACGAGCAGTACTTC. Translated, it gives CASSRGTDTTYEQYF.

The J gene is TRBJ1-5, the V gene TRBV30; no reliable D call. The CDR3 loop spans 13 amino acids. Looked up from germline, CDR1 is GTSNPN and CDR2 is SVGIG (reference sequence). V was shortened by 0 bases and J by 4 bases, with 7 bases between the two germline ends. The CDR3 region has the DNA TGTGCCTGGAGTGTGATGAGGAATCAGCCCCAGCATTTT. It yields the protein CAWSVMRNQPQHF.

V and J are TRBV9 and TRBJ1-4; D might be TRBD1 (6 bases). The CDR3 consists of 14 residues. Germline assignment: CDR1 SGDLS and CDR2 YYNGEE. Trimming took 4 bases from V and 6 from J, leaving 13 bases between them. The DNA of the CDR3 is TGTGCCAGCAGCCCAGGGGCGGCGCATGAAAAACTGTTTTTT. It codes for CASSPGAAHEKLFF.

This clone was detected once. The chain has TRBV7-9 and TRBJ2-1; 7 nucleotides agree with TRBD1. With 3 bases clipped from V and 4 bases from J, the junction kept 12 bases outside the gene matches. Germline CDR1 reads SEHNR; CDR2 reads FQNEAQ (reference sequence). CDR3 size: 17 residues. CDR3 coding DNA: TGTGCCAGCAGCTTCGGGGTTGATGGGACAGCGTACAATGAGCAGTTCTTC. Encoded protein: CASSFGVDGTAYNEQFF.

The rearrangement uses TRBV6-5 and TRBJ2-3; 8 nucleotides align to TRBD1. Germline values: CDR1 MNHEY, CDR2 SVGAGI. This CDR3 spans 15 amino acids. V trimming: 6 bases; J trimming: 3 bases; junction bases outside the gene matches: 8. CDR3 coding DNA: TGTGCCAGCAGGCAGGGGGCTCCGGGGACAGATACGCAGTATTTT. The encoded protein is CASRQGAPGTDTQYF.

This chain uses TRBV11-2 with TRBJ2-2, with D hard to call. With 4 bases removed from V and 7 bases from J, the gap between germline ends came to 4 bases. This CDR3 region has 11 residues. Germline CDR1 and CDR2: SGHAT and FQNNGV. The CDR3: CASSSLGELFF. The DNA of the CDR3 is TGTGCCAGCAGCTCCCTCGGGGAGCTGTTTTTT.

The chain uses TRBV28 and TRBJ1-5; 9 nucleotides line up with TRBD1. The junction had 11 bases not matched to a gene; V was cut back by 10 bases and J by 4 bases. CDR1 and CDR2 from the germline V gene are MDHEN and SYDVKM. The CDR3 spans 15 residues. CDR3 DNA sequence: TGTGCCACCTCTTCTGGGACAGGGCGTAATCAGCCCCAGCATTTT. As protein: CATSSGTGRNQPQHF.

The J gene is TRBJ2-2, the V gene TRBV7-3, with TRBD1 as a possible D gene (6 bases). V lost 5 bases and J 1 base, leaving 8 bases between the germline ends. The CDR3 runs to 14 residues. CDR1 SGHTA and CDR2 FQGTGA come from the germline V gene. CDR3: CASSNRVNTGELFF. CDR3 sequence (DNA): TGTGCCAGCAGCAACAGGGTGAACACCGGGGAGCTGTTTTTT.

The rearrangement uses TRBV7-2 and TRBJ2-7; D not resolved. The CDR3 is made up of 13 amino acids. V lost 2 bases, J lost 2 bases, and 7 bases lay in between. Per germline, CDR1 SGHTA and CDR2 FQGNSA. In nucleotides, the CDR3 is TGTGCCAGCAGCTTACCAGGCCCCTACGAGCAGTACTTC. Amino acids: CASSLPGPYEQYF.